There are a few counts of the clone carrying this TCR beta chain. Its antigen is unidentified. Trimming left V 3 bases short and J 2 bases short, with 11 bases between. CDR3 size: 14 residues. Germline lookup yields CDR1 ENHRY and CDR2 SYGVKD. These data come from a study of CD8 T cells in ankylosing spondylitis. Study-wide findings and caveats: There was a TCR beta motif, made of several highly homologous variants, that appeared characteristic of ankylosing spondylitis blood.

TCRdb recomputed calls from the 5' RACE reads with MiXCR, one row per CDR3 protein. Of 750,000 to 850,000 distinct CDR3 sequences detected, about 11% appear once; the ten largest clones hold less than 0.65%. Material: blood, either unsorted or a sorted T cell fraction (not recorded which). This receptor was identified in a male donor with ankylosing spondylitis. The gene calls are TRBV10-3 and TRBJ2-7, with D unclear. In DNA, the CDR3 is TGTGCCATCAGTGACGCACTAAAAACCTACGAGCAGTACTTC. Protein: CAISDALKTYEQYF.